This T cell receptor beta chain was found in a study of post-analysis software for immune sequencing data. This clonotype was counted a few times. What it recognizes is unknown. Study-level results: Among multiple sclerosis patients, normalized Chao1 diversity was significantly below that of controls.

Each TCR beta cDNA library carried unique molecular identifiers. TCRdb passed the PCR reads through MiXCR, listing each CDR3 protein once. The table has about 400,000 distinct CDR3 sequences, roughly 38% seen once. The sequencing input was blood. The TCR comes from a girl under 18 with multiple sclerosis.

CDR3 nucleotide sequence: TGTGCCAGCAGTCCTACAGCGGGGCCTCCCTGGACCCAGTACTTC. This encodes CASSPTAGPPWTQYF. This chain links TRBV12-3 or TRBV12-4 with TRBJ2-5; 7 bases align to TRBD2. J lost 7 bases, V lost 5 bases, and 13 bases had no gene match. The CDR3 has 15 amino acids.